This is a list of T cell receptor beta chains from one sample in a study of blood T cell repertoires in COVID-19. This table comes from immunoSEQ multiplex PCR, and its TCRdb copy is limited to in-frame clones, with some not included. The table has roughly 200,000 clones, roughly 90% seen once; the top ten hold 10%. Material for sequencing was PBMCs or T cells enriched from blood (not recorded which). The receptors derive from a man aged 18 to 35 with acute COVID-19. Each CDR3 is given with its conserved first and last residue. A D gene is named only where the DNA matches it firmly.

j_call d_call v_call cdr3_aa cdr3_nt
TRBJ2-3 TRBD2 TRBV29-1 CSVERLAGPLTDTQYF TGCAGCGTAGAGAGGCTAGCGGGCCCCTTGACAGATACGCAGTATTTT
TRBJ2-7 - TRBV11-1 CASSLLGSHTTYEQYF TGTGCCAGCAGTCTTCTAGGTTCCCACACCACCTACGAGCAGTACTTC
TRBJ2-7 - TRBV30 CAWSVGRGAYEQYF TGTGCCTGGAGTGTAGGCAGGGGGGCCTACGAGCAGTACTTC
TRBJ1-3 - TRBV11-2 CASSLETPESGNTIYF TGTGCCAGCAGCTTAGAAACGCCTGAGTCTGGAAACACCATATATTTT
TRBJ2-2 TRBD1 TRBV27 CASSPTRQGAGELFF TGTGCCAGCAGTCCGACCCGACAGGGGGCCGGGGAGCTGTTTTTT
TRBJ2-7 TRBD1 TRBV11-3 CASRDRTFYEQYF TGTGCCAGCCGGGACAGAACCTTCTACGAGCAGTACTTC
TRBJ1-3 - TRBV27 CASSLEGPWMIGNTIYF TGTGCCAGCAGTTTAGAGGGTCCGTGGATGATTGGAAACACCATATATTTT
TRBJ2-1 TRBD1 TRBV4-3 CASSQVSGGPYNEQFF TGCGCCAGCAGCCAAGTGTCAGGGGGCCCCTACAATGAGCAGTTCTTC
TRBJ2-5 TRBD1 TRBV18 CASSPPGQGMKTQYF TGTGCCAGCTCACCTCCGGGACAGGGGATGAAGACCCAGTACTTC
TRBJ2-2 - TRBV28 CATALDTGELFF TGTGCCACTGCGCTTGACACCGGGGAGCTGTTTTTT